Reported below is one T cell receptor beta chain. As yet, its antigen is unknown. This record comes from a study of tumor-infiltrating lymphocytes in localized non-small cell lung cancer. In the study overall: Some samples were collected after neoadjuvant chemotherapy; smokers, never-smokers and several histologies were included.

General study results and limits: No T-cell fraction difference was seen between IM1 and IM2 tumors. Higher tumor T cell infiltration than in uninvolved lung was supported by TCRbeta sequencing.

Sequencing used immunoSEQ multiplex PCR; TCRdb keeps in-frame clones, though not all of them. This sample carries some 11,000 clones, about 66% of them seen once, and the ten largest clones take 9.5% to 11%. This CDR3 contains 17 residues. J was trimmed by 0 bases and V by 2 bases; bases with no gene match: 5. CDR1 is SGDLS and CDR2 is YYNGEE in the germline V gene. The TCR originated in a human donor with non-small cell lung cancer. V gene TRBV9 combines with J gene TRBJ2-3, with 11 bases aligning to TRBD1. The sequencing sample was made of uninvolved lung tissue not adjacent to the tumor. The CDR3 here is CASSVGGQGGSTDTQYF. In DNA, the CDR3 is TGTGCCAGCAGCGTTGGGGGACAGGGGGGAAGCACAGATACGCAGTATTTT.